These 4 T cell receptor beta chains were sequenced from one sample in a study of control samples from healthy donors and cancer patients. This table comes from immunoSEQ multiplex PCR, and its TCRdb copy is limited to in-frame clones, with some not included. The sample contains some 87,000 clones, approximately 80% of which appear only once. Material for sequencing was PBMCs. These TCRs come from a man aged 55 to 69 with head and neck cancer.

This clone has just one count. This chain joins TRBV27 and TRBJ1-1; D not resolved. The germline gives CDR1 MNHEY, CDR2 SMNVEV (reference sequence). The CDR3 covers 13 residues. V shed 6 bases and J shed 0 bases, with 8 bases lying between them. The CDR3 spells CASSSQVNTEAFF. The CDR3 DNA follows: TGTGCCAGCAGCTCCCAAGTGAACACTGAAGCTTTCTTT.

V and J are TRBV5-1 and TRBJ2-2; D is perhaps TRBD2 (7 bases). V lost 0 bases and J 2 bases, leaving 8 bases between the germline ends. The germline V gene encodes CDR1 SGHRS and CDR2 YFSETQ. CDR3 length equals 15 residues. CDR3 coding DNA: TGCGCCAGCAGCTTGGGCGGGGGCAACACCGGGGAGCTGTTTTTT. This sequence encodes CASSLGGGNTGELFF.

The V gene is TRBV19, the J gene TRBJ1-5, with 12 bases fitting TRBD1. CDR1 is LNHDA, CDR2 SQIVND, per germline (reference sequence). Losses at the gene ends were 5 bases for V and 5 bases for J; bases not matched to a gene: 7. The CDR3 sequence is 16 residues long. The chain's CDR3 is CASSARDRGLDQPQHF. CDR3 bases: TGTGCCAGTAGTGCCCGGGACAGGGGGCTTGATCAGCCCCAGCATTTT.

The CDR3 here is CASSLSVTLPYEQYF. Written as DNA, the CDR3 is TGCGCCAGCAGCTTATCGGTAACCCTTCCCTACGAGCAGTACTTC. V gene TRBV5-1 combines with J gene TRBJ2-7; no definite D call. The V end was cut by 2 bases, the J end by 2 bases, with 14 bases between. This CDR3 region has 15 residues. Germline V gene data show CDR1 as SGHRS and CDR2 as YFSETQ.